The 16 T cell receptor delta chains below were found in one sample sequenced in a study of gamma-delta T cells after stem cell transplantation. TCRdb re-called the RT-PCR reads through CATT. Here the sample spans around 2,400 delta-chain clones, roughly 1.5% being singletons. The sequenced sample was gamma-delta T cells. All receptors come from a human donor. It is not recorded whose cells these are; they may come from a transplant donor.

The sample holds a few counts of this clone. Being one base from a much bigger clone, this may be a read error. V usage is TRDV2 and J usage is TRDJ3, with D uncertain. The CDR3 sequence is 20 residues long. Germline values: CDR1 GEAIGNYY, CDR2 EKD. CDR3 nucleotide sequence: TGTGCCTATGACACCGTTAACACTCGGTCAACGGCCTGGGACACCCGACAGATGTTTTTC. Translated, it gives CAYDTVNTRSTAWDTRQMFF.

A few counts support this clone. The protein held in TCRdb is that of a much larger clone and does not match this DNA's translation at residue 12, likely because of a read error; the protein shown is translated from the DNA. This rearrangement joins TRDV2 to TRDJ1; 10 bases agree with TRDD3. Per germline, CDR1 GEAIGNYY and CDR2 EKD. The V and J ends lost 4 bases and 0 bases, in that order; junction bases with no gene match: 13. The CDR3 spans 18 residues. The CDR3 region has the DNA TGTGCCTGTGATCCCCTTCGCCTGGGGGATAAGCACACCGATAAACTCATCTTT. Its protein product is CACDPLRLGDKHTDKLIF.

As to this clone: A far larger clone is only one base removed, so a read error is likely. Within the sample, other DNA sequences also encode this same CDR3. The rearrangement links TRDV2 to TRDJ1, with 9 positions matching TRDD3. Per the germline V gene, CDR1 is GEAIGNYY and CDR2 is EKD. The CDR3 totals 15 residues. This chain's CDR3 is CACDLLGDPTDKLIF. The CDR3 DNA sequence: TGTGCCTGTGACCTACTGGGGGACCCCACCGATAAGCTCATCTTT.

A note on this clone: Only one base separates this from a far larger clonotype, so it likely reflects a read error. For the CDR3, the DNA is TGTGCCTGTGACACTCTACGGTCTGGGGGATACAATCGGGACACCGATAAACTCATCTTT. This encodes CACDTLRSGGYNRDTDKLIF. V usage is TRDV2 and J usage is TRDJ1; 11 bases are a match to TRDD3. CDR3 length: 20 residues. Germline CDR1 is GEAIGNYY and CDR2 is EKD. V shed 1 base, J shed 0 bases, and the junction held 15 bases outside the gene matches.

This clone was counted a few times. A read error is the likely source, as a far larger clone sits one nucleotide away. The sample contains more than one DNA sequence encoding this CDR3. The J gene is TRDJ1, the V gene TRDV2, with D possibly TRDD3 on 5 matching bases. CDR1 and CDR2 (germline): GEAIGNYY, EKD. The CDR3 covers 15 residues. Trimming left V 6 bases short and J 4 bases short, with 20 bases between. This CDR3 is CACLNLLENRDKLIF. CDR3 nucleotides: TGTGCCTGTCTAAACTTACTGGAGAACCGCGATAAACTCATCTTT.

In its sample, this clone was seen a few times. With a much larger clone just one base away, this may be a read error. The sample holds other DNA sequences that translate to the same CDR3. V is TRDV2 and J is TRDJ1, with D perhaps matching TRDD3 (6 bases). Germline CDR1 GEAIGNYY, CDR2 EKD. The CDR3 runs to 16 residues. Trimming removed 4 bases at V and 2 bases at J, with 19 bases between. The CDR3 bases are TGTGCCTGTGATAAAGTGGGGGCTCCGCCAACCGATAAACTCATCTTT. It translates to CACDKVGAPPTDKLIF.

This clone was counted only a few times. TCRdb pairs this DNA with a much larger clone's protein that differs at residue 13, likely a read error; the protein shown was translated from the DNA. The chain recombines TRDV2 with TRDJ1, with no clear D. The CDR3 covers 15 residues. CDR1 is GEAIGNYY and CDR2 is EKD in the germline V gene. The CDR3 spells CACDTVSLHTDKPIF. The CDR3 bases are TGTGCCTGTGACACCGTCTCCCTCCACACCGATAAACCCATCTTT.

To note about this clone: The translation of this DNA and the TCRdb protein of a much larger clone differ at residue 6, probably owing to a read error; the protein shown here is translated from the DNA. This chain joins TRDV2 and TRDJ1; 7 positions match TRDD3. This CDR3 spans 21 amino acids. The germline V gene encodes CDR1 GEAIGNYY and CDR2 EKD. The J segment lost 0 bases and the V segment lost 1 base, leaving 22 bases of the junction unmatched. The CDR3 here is CACDTSYSNGGIDTDTDKLIF. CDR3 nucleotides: TGTGCCTGTGACACGTCATATTCCAACGGGGGGATTGATACCGACACCGATAAACTCATCTTT.

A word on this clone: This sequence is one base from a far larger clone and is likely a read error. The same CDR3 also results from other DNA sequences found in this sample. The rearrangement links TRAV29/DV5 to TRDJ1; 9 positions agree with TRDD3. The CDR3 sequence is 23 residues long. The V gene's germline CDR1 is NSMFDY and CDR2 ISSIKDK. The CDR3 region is CAASVASYPLGDGGFFNTDKLIF. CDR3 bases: TGTGCAGCAAGCGTGGCTTCCTATCCCCTGGGGGATGGCGGTTTCTTTAACACCGATAAGCTCATCTTT.

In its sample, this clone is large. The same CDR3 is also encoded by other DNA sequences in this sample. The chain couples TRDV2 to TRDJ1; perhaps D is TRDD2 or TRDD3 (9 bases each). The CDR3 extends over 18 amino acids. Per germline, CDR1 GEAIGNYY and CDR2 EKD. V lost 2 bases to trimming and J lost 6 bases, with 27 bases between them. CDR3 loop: CACDSLPTSGGSGHKLIF. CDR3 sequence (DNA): TGTGCCTGTGACAGCCTTCCTACTTCTGGGGGATCAGGTCATAAACTCATCTTT.

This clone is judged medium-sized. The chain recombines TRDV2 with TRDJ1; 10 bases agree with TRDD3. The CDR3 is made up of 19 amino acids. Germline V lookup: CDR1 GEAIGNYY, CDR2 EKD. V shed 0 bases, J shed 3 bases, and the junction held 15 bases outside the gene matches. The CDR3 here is CACDTVDYGGYAGADKLIF. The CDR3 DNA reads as TGTGCCTGTGACACCGTTGACTACGGGGGATACGCGGGCGCCGATAAACTCATCTTT.

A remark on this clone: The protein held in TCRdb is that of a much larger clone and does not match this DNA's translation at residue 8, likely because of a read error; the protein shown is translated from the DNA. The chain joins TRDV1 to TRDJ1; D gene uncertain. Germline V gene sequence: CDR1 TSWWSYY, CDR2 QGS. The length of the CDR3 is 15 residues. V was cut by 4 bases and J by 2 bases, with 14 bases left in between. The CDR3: CALGASTSPTDKLIF. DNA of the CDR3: TGTGCTCTTGGGGCCAGTACGTCCCCTACCGATAAACTCATCTTT.

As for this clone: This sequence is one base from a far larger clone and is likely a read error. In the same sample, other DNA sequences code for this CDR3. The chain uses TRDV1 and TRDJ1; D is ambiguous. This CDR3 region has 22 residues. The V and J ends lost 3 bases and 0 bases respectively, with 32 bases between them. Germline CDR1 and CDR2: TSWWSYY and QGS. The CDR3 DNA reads TGTGCTCTTGGGGACTTACGGCTGGTTTGGTTTGACACTCCCGATTACACCGATAAACTCATCTTT. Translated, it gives CALGDLRLVWFDTPDYTDKLIF.

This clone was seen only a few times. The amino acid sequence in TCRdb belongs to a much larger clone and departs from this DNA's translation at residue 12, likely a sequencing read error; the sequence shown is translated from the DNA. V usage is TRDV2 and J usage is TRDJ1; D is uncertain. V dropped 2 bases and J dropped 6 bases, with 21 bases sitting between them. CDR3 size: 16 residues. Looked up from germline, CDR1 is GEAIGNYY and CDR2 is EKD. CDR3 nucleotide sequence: TGTGCCTGTGACAGTATTCTCCGGAGTGAGGTGAATAAACTCATCTTT. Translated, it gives CACDSILRSEVNKLIF.

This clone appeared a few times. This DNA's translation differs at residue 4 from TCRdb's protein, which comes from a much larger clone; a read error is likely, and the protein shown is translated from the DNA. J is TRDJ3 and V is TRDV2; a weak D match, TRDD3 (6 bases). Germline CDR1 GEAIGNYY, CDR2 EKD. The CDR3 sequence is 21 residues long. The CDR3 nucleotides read TGTGCCTGTGGCACCCCTTTTAGGCCTGGGGAGAGCTCCTGGGACACCCGACAGATGTTTTTC. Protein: CACGTPFRPGESSWDTRQMFF.

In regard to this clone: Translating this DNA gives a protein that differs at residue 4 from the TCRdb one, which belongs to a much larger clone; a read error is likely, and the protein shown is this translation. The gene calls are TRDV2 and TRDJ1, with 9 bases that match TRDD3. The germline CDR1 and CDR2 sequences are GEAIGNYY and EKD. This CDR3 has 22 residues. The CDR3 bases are TGTGCCTGTGGCACCATCGTACTGGGGGACCGAAAAATGGCCCGAGACACCGATAAACTCATCTTT. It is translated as CACGTIVLGDRKMARDTDKLIF.